The clone carrying this T cell receptor (beta chain) was picked up many times. Sequence at one end of the junction differs from germline and may be a read error. The data derive from a study of regulatory T cells in long-lasting Graves disease. Time point denoted: newly diagnosed GD, antithyroid drugs for less than 3 months. Isolated PBMC RNA provided the starting material for the TCR library. The CDR3 has 15 amino acids. The germline V gene encodes CDR1 SGHAT and CDR2 FQNNGV. With iRepertoire HTBI primers and Arm-PCR of CDR3 regions, TCR beta libraries were built. MiXCR was run by TCRdb on the multiplex PCR reads, yielding one entry per CDR3 protein. The sample yields 350,000 to 500,000 distinct CDR3 sequences, less than 20% seen once. This same sample was also part of a study on T cells in Graves' hyperthyroidism and ophthalmopathy. That paper adds: Clinical symptoms, serum thyroxine, TRAb, thyroid ultrasound and orbital computed tomography informed diagnoses.

The sequences come from peripheral blood mononuclear cells (PBMCs), collected at new diagnosis, from a patient treated with antithyroid drugs. The sequence came from a woman in her late teens or twenties with Graves disease. The chain has TRBV11-2 and TRBJ2-3, with 8 bases fitting TRBD2. The CDR3 nucleotides read TGTGCCAGCACCTTAGCGGGGACTAGCACAGATACGCAGTATTTT. This translates into CASTLAGTSTDTQYF.